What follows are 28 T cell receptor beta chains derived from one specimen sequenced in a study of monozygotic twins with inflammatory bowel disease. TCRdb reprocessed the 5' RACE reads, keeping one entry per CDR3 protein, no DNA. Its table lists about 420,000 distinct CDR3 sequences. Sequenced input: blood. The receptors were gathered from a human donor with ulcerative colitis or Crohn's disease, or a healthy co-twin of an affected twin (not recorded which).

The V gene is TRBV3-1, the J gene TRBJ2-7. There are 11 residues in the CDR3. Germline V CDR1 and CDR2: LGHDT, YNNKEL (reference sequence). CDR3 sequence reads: CASSQVSEQYF.

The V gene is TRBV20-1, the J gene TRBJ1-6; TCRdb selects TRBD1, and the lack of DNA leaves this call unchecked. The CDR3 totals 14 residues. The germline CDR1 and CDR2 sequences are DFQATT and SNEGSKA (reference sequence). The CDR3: CSARAGTGNSPLHF.

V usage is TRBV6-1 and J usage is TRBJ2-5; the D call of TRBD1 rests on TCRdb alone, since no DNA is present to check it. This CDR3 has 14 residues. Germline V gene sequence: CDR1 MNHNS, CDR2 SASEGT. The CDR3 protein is CASSVPGGSETQYF.

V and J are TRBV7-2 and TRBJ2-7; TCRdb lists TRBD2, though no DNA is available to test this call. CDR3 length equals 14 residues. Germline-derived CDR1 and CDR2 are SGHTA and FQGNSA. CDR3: CASSLEEGTYEQYF.

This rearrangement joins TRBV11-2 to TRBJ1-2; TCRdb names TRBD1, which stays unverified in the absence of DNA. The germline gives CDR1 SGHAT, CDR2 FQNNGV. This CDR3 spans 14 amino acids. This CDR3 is CASSLGPGYYGYTF. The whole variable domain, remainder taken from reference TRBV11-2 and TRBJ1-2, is EAGVAQSPRYKIIEKRQSVAFWCNPISGHATLYWYQQILGQGPKLLIQFQNNGVVDDSQLPKDRFSAERLKGVDSTLKIQPAKLEDSAVYLCASSLGPGYYGYTFGSGTRLTVV.

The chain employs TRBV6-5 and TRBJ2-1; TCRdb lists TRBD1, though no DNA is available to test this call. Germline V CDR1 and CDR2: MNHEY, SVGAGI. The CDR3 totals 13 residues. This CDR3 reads CASRMTGIDEQFF.

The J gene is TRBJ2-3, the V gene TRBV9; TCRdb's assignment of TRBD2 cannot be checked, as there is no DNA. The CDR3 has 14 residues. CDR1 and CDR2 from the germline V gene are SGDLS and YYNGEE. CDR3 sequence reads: CASSSSPGTDTQYF.

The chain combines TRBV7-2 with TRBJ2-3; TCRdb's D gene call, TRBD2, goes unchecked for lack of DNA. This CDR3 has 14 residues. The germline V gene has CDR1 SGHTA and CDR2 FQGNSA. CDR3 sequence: CASNSALITDTQYF.

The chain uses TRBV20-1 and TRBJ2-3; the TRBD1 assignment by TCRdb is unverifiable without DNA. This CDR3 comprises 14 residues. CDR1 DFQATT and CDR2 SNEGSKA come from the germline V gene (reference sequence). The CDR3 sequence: CSVRPGEGTDTQYF.

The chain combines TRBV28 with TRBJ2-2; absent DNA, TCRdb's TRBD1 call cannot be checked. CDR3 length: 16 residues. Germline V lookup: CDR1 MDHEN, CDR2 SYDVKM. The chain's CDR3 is CASSLSGRTGVGELFF.

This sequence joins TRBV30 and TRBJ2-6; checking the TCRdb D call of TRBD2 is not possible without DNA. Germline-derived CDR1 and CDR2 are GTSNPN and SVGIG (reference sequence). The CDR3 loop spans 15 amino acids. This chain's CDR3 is CAWSGTNSGANVLTF.

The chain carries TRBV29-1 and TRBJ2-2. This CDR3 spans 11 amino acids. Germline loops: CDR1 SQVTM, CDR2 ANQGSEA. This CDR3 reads CSAADTGELFF.

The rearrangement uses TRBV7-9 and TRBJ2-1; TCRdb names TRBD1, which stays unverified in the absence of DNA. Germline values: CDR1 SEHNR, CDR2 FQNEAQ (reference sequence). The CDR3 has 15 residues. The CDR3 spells CASSFDLTGTNEQFF.

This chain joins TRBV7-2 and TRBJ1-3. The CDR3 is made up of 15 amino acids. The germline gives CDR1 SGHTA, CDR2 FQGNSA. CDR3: CASGWDGAPGNTIYF.

The CDR3 spells CASSAGSGTGYEQYF. The chain joins TRBV9 to TRBJ2-7; TCRdb calls TRBD1, which cannot be checked without DNA. Germline values: CDR1 SGDLS, CDR2 YYNGEE. The CDR3 contains 15 residues.

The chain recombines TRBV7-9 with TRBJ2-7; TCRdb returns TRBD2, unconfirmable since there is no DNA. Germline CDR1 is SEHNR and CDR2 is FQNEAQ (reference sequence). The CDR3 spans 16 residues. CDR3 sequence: CASSSLLGRGDYEQYF.

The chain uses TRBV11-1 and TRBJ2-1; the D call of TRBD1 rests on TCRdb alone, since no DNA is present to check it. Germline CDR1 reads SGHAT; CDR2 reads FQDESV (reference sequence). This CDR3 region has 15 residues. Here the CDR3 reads CASNQRDTAYNEQFF.

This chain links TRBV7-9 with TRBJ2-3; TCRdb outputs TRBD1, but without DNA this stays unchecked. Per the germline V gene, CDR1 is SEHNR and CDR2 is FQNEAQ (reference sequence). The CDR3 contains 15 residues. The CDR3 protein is CASSWYGTPKDTQYF.

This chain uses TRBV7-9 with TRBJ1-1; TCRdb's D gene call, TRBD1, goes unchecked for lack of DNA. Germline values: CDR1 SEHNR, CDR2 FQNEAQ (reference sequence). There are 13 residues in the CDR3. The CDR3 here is CASSFRGADVAFF.

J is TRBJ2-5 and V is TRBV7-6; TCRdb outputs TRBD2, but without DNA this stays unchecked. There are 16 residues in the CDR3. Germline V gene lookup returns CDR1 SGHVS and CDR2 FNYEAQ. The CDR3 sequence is CASSNRLAGDAETQYF.

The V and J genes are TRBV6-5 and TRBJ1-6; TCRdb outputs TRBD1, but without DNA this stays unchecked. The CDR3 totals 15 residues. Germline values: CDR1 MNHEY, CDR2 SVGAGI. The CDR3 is CASSSPRDRDSPLHF.

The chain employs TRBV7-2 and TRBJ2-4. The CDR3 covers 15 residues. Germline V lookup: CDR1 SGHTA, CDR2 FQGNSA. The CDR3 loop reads CASSLEQAWGNIQYF.

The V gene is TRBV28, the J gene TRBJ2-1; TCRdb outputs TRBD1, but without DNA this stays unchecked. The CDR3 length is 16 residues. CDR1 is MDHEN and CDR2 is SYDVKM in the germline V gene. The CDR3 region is CASSLPGGAAYNEQFF.

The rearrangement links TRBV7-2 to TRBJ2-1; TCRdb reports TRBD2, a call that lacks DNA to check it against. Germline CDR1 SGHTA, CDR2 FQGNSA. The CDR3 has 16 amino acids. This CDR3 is CASSLEPGRSLGEQFF.

The CDR3 is CASSAGTGVSGNTIYF. The J gene is TRBJ1-3, the V gene TRBV6-1; the TRBD1 assignment by TCRdb is unverifiable without DNA. The germline V gene has CDR1 MNHNS and CDR2 SASEGT. The CDR3 is made up of 16 amino acids.

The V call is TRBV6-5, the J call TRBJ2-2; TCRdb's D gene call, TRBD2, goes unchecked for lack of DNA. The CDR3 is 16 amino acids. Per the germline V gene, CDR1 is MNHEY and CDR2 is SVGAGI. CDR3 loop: CASSYSPGGPGGELFF.

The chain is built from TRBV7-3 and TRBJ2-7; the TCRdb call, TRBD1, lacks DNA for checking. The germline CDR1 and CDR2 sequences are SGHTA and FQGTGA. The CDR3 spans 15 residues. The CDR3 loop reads CASSKQGEAKREQYF.

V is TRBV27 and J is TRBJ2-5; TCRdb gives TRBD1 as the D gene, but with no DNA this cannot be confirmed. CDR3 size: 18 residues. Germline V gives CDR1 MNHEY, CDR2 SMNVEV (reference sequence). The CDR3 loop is CASSTDLRSATYQETQYF.